These T cell receptor beta chains were read from a single sample in a study of early T cells in non-severe SARS-CoV-2 infection. TCRdb reprocessed the 5' RACE reads via MiXCR and lists one record per CDR3 protein. Altogether 50,000 to 75,000 distinct CDR3 sequences are present, around 6.5% being singletons, with the ten largest covering about 3.4%. The starting material was whole blood, obtained at baseline. The receptors were gathered from an adult who was a healthcare worker with PCR-confirmed SARS-CoV-2 infection or an uninfected control (not recorded which). Each CDR3 is given without its conserved first and last residue. The D gene is left open where the match is weak.

j_call d_call v_call cdr3_aa
TRBJ1-1 - TRBV24-1 ATSDLEGGRSEAF
TRBJ1-2 - TRBV18 ASSSQTSSYGYT
TRBJ2-2 TRBD1 TRBV19 ASSKGQGVFPGELF
TRBJ1-1 - TRBV10-3 AIRDLGTEAF
TRBJ2-1 - TRBV12-3/TRBV12-4 ASSLGTEYNEQF
TRBJ1-1 - TRBV14 ASSQVMNTEAF
TRBJ2-1 TRBD2 TRBV6-4 ASRGDRGTSGEHNEQF
TRBJ2-5 - TRBV4-1 ASSPRESGDPETQY
TRBJ1-2 - TRBV20-1 SATRYYGYT
TRBJ2-2 - TRBV5-4 ASSLRERTGELF
TRBJ2-1 TRBD1 TRBV6-5 ASLRQGDNEQF
TRBJ2-1 - TRBV2 ASSGDSNEQF
TRBJ1-2 TRBD1 TRBV18 ASSATGGPLYGYT
TRBJ2-3 TRBD2 TRBV27 ASSPTSTSGRTDTQY
TRBJ1-1 TRBD1 TRBV7-2 ASSLGQGALNTEAF
TRBJ2-2 - TRBV5-1 ASSLVQGQSTGELF
TRBJ2-1 TRBD2 TRBV3-1 ASSQRIAGRSSAEQF
TRBJ1-5 - TRBV19 ASSPSNHRRGSNQPQH
TRBJ2-7 - TRBV28 ASSFPGTYEQY
TRBJ1-5 - TRBV28 ASTRPTGRRQPQH
TRBJ2-1 TRBD2 TRBV12-3/TRBV12-4 ASMVAGVEQF
TRBJ1-4 - TRBV5-8 ASSLTGDTTNEKLF
TRBJ1-2 - TRBV9 ASSVEGSFYGYT
TRBJ2-3 - TRBV20-1 SASVGGGDTQY
TRBJ2-7 - TRBV6-2/TRBV6-3 ASRWDLTTREQY
TRBJ2-5 TRBD1 TRBV7-9 ASSWDRQETQY
TRBJ1-3 TRBD1 TRBV9 ASSVGGQVNAGNTIY
TRBJ1-1 - TRBV7-9 ASSFNRENTEAF
TRBJ2-1 TRBD2 TRBV19 ASRGGTSGIGEQF
TRBJ2-3 TRBD1 TRBV7-3 ASSSTGGSGDTQY
TRBJ2-5 - TRBV12-3/TRBV12-4 ASRKQGGETQY
TRBJ2-1 TRBD2 TRBV28 ASSLGSGSLYEQF
TRBJ2-1 TRBD2 TRBV9 ASSVLGLAGLNEQF
TRBJ2-1 - TRBV12-3/TRBV12-4 ASSLFGGTDINEQF
TRBJ1-1 - TRBV10-3 AISEASGVNTEAF
TRBJ2-1 TRBD2 TRBV5-4 ASSDKGLAGPNNEQF
TRBJ1-2 TRBD1 TRBV19 ASKKRPRDSNYGYT
TRBJ2-7 TRBD1 TRBV7-8 ASSLLRTGTYEQY
TRBJ2-7 - TRBV9 ASSSGASYEQY
TRBJ2-1 TRBD2 TRBV20-1 SARLAGRNEQF
TRBJ1-2 - TRBV29-1 SVEDRAGDGYT
TRBJ2-3 - TRBV5-6 ASSLGQAMGTQY
TRBJ2-1 - TRBV29-1 SALEGEQF
TRBJ1-2 TRBD1 TRBV28 ASSGLGQGEGYGYT
TRBJ2-1 - TRBV5-1 ASSLGVMSSYNEQF
TRBJ1-1 - TRBV4-1 ASSPGRPGMNTEAF
TRBJ1-1 - TRBV29-1 SVDQGTTEAF
TRBJ1-3 TRBD1 TRBV4-2 ASSEGQGAIGNTIY
TRBJ2-6 - TRBV12-3/TRBV12-4 ASSFSGESPSANVLT
TRBJ1-5 - TRBV28 ASSLDRPNQPQH
TRBJ2-5 - TRBV28 ASSNLRGYQETQY
TRBJ1-1 - TRBV20-1 SATQNTEAF
TRBJ2-3 - TRBV4-3 ASSQGTPSTDTQY
TRBJ2-3 - TRBV6-6 ASSYSMFGQTSTDTQY
TRBJ1-3 TRBD1 TRBV10-3 AISVGQGAIGNTIY